This TCR beta chain was captured by sequencing in a study of identical twins. Study-wide findings and caveats: There were fewer insertions in abundant cord blood beta clonotypes, but memory repertoires showed no such pattern. The study found that models underestimated out-of-frame TCR alpha sharing in monozygotic twins. Zero-insertion analyses could be partly confounded by invariant MAIT and iNKT cells.

A universal primer binding site was introduced by template switching. The final cDNA contained unique molecular identifiers. TCRdb re-called the 5' RACE reads through MiXCR, storing one row per CDR3 protein. The sample contains roughly 710,000 distinct CDR3 sequences, around 6.1% of which appear only once. Worth noting for this clonotype: Its antigen is not identified.

Sequencing was performed on naive T cells sorted from blood. This clonotype originated in a man between 18 and 29 years old in good health.

CDR3 loop: CASSLYGTGGSGANVLTF. In nucleotides, the CDR3 is TGTGCCAGCAGTTTATACGGGACAGGGGGTAGTGGGGCCAACGTCCTGACTTTC. The chain links TRBV12-3 or TRBV12-4 to TRBJ2-6, with 11 bases aligning to TRBD1. Trimming cost V 2 bases and J 3 bases; bases outside gene matches: 6. The CDR3 has 18 amino acids.